The 29 T cell receptor beta chains below come from one sample, sequenced in a study of T cell responses to AZD1222 COVID-19 vaccine. The repertoire was sequenced with immunoSEQ multiplex PCR; TCRdb's copy has only in-frame clones and lacks some. The sample lists roughly 49,000 clones; over 65% were seen once. The sample in question was peripheral blood, obtained on day 0 of AZD1222 vaccination. The receptor set was obtained from an adult in good health.

V is TRBV6-5 and J is TRBJ2-3, with D unresolved. Per germline, CDR1 MNHEY and CDR2 SVGAGI. Trimming cost V 5 bases and J 7 bases, with 7 bases left between them. This CDR3 contains 11 residues. CDR3 protein: CASSLANTQYF. In DNA form, the CDR3 reads TGTGCCAGCAGTCTGGCGAATACGCAGTATTTT.

V and J are TRBV29-1 and TRBJ1-4; D unresolved. The CDR3 covers 13 residues. Trimming shortened V by 4 bases and J by 10 bases, and 16 bases separated the two germline ends. Per germline, CDR1 SQVTM and CDR2 ANQGSEA. The CDR3 DNA is TGCAGCGTTGCACAATCTTTAGAGGGAAAACTGTTTTTT. This codes for CSVAQSLEGKLFF.

This clone was seen a few times. V gene TRBV5-1 combines with J gene TRBJ1-4; D gene uncertain. CDR1 and CDR2 from the germline V gene are SGHRS and YFSETQ. This CDR3 is 15 amino acids long. V gave up 0 bases and J gave up 8 bases, with 14 bases separating them. The CDR3 region has the DNA TGCGCCAGCAGCTTGGATCTGATTAGAGGGGAAAAACTGTTTTTT. Translating gives CASSLDLIRGEKLFF.

The chain uses TRBV6-5 and TRBJ1-4, with 7 bases aligning to TRBD1. The ends lost 2 bases at V and 5 bases at J; junction bases unmatched: 5. Germline V gene data show CDR1 as MNHEY and CDR2 as SVGAGI. The CDR3 runs to 15 residues. CDR3 sequence reads: CASSYDRDGNEKLFF. CDR3 coding DNA: TGTGCCAGCAGTTACGACAGGGATGGGAATGAAAAACTGTTTTTT.

This chain links TRBV6-5 with TRBJ2-7, with 10 positions matching TRBD1. The CDR3 contains 14 residues. Unmatched junction bases numbered 5, after V lost 6 bases and J lost 3 bases. The germline gives CDR1 MNHEY, CDR2 SVGAGI. CDR3 sequence reads: CASSRTGGNYEQYF. The CDR3 DNA is TGTGCCAGCAGCCGGACAGGGGGTAACTACGAGCAGTACTTC.

V and J are TRBV6-5 and TRBJ1-1, with TRBD1 identical over 9 bases. Germline V gene data show CDR1 as MNHEY and CDR2 as SVGAGI. V shed 5 bases, J shed 5 bases, and the junction held 9 bases outside the gene matches. The CDR3 runs 15 residues. CDR3 loop: CASSTTGTGFTEAFF. The CDR3 region has the DNA TGTGCCAGCAGTACGACCGGGACAGGGTTTACTGAAGCTTTCTTT.

Turning to this clone: The junction departs from germline at one end; a sequencing error may be responsible. The chain recombines TRBV29-1 with TRBJ1-1, with D tentatively TRBD1 (6 bases). The CDR3 has 11 residues. CDR1 is SQVTM, CDR2 ANQGSEA, per germline. The CDR3 spells CSVDEGQLRRF. As DNA, the CDR3 is TGCAGCGTTGATGAAGGACAGCTTAGGCGCTTT. Using reference TRBV29-1 and TRBJ1-1 for the parts outside the CDR3, the full variable domain is SAVISQKPSRDICQRGTSLTIQCQVDSQVTMMFWYRQQPGQSLTLIATANQGSEATYESGFVIDKFPISRPNLTFSTLTVSNMSPEDSSIYLCSVDEGQLRRFGQGTRLTVV.

This rearrangement joins TRBV6-5 to TRBJ1-4; no clear D gene. Germline V gene sequence: CDR1 MNHEY, CDR2 SVGAGI. Trimming removed 6 bases at V and 8 bases at J, with 19 bases between. The CDR3 is 15 residues long. The CDR3 bases are TGTGCCAGCAGGGATCATTTCAATTTAGGGGAAAAACTGTTTTTT. This encodes CASRDHFNLGEKLFF.

The chain carries TRBV28 and TRBJ1-2, with D perhaps TRBD1 (5 bases). Trimming left V 9 bases short and J 5 bases short, with 13 bases between. The length of the CDR3 is 12 residues. The germline V gene has CDR1 MDHEN and CDR2 SYDVKM. DNA of the CDR3: TGTGCCAGTGGAGTAGGGGTATATGGCTACACCTTC. As protein: CASGVGVYGYTF.

This sequence joins TRBV5-4 and TRBJ1-2; possible D gene TRBD1, 6 bases. The CDR3 contains 16 residues. Germline CDR1 is SGHNT and CDR2 is YYREEE (reference sequence). V was trimmed by 4 bases and J by 4 bases, leaving 20 bases between them. The CDR3 DNA follows: TGTGCCAGCAGCCCAGTGGGGGGCAGGCAGGTCTATGGCTACACCTTC. This codes for CASSPVGGRQVYGYTF.

The chain combines TRBV25-1 with TRBJ2-3, with D maybe TRBD2 (5 bases). There are 15 residues in the CDR3. CDR1 and CDR2 from the germline V gene are MGHDK and SYGVNS. The V and J ends lost 3 bases and 1 base respectively, with 11 bases between them. CDR3 in amino acids: CASSDTGSGTDTQYF. As DNA, the CDR3 is TGTGCCAGCAGTGATACGGGATCTGGCACAGATACGCAGTATTTT.

The rearrangement links TRBV2 to TRBJ1-5; D ambiguous. Trimming took off 8 bases at V and 4 bases at J, with 12 bases between the two ends. CDR1 and CDR2 from the germline V gene are SNHLY and FYNNEI. The length of the CDR3 is 13 residues. DNA of the CDR3: TGTGCCAGCGGTATGACGGGAAATCAGCCCCAGCATTTT. Its protein product is CASGMTGNQPQHF.

The J gene is TRBJ1-1, the V gene TRBV5-4, with D possibly matching TRBD1 (5 bases). The V and J ends lost 4 bases and 7 bases respectively, with 14 bases between them. The CDR3 covers 13 residues. From germline, CDR1 is SGHNT and CDR2 YYREEE (reference sequence). This chain's CDR3 is CASSTAGTYEAFF. The DNA of the CDR3 is TGTGCCAGCAGCACAGCCGGGACGTATGAAGCTTTCTTT. Drawing the rest from reference TRBV5-4 and TRBJ1-1, the complete variable domain is ETGVTQSPTHLIKTRGQQVTLRCSSQSGHNTVSWYQQALGQGPQFIFQYYREEENGRGNFPPRFSGLQFPNYSSELNVNALELDDSALYLCASSTAGTYEAFFGQGTRLTVV.

This sequence joins TRBV9 and TRBJ1-1; D perhaps matches TRBD1 (5 bases). V was clipped by 0 bases and J by 4 bases, with 10 bases between them. CDR1 and CDR2 (germline): SGDLS, YYNGEE. This CDR3 contains 14 residues. CDR3 coding DNA: TGTGCCAGCAGCGTAGTGGGGGGATCCACTGAAGCTTTCTTT. It translates to CASSVVGGSTEAFF.

The chain uses TRBV3-1 (or the pseudogene TRBV3-2) and TRBJ1-2; 7 nucleotides align to TRBD1. V shed 4 bases and J 4 bases; nucleotides not matched to a gene: 9. CDR3 size: 15 residues. Germline loops: CDR1 LGHDT, CDR2 YNNKEL (reference sequence). The CDR3 protein is CASSLSAGTAYGYTF. CDR3 in DNA: TGTGCCAGCAGCCTTTCAGCCGGGACAGCCTATGGCTACACCTTC.

This chain uses TRBV3-1 (or the pseudogene TRBV3-2) with TRBJ2-7; no firm D call. Germline loops: CDR1 LGHDT, CDR2 YNNKEL (reference sequence). This CDR3 spans 12 amino acids. V was clipped by 2 bases and J by 2 bases, with 4 bases between them. The CDR3 sequence: CASSQQAYEQYF. The CDR3 DNA reads as TGTGCCAGCAGCCAACAGGCCTACGAGCAGTACTTC.

J is TRBJ1-2 and V is TRBV9, with unresolved D. CDR1 and CDR2 from the germline V gene are SGDLS and YYNGEE. CDR3 length equals 15 residues. The V gene lost 4 bases and the J gene lost 3 bases, with 16 bases spanning the gap. CDR3 in amino acids: CASSKRYQDHYGYTF. The CDR3 DNA is TGTGCCAGCAGCAAAAGATATCAGGATCACTATGGCTACACCTTC. The whole variable domain, filled in from reference TRBV9 and TRBJ1-2, reads DSGVTQTPKHLITATGQRVTLRCSPRSGDLSVYWYQQSLDQGLQFLIQYYNGEERAKGNILERFSAQQFPDLHSELNLSSLELGDSALYFCASSKRYQDHYGYTFGSGTRLTVV.

The rearrangement links TRBV2 to TRBJ2-5, with D perhaps matching TRBD1 (6 bases). The CDR3 totals 13 residues. Germline V gene data show CDR1 as SNHLY and CDR2 as FYNNEI. Trimming took 6 bases from V and 2 from J, leaving 10 bases between them. Written as DNA, the CDR3 is TGTGCCAGCAGGGTCCAGGGGCAAGAGACCCAGTACTTC. It encodes CASRVQGQETQYF.

The count of this clone is one. CDR3 nucleotide sequence: TGTGCCAGCAGCTTAGAAAGTCCTAACTATGGCTACACCTTC. Its translation: CASSLESPNYGYTF. The chain carries TRBV11-2 and TRBJ1-2; no definite D call. The CDR3 length is 14 residues. Germline lookup yields CDR1 SGHAT and CDR2 FQNNGV. The V end lost 0 bases, the J end lost 0 bases, and 5 bases lay between the germline ends.

This chain connects TRBV7-9 to TRBJ2-5, with 14 bases identical to TRBD2. Germline lookup yields CDR1 SEHNR and CDR2 FQNEAQ (reference sequence). The CDR3 consists of 16 residues. V was pared by 7 bases and J by 5 bases, with 9 bases of the junction left unmatched. The CDR3 is CASILGTSGRRETQYF. DNA for the CDR3: TGTGCCAGCATCCTCGGGACTAGCGGGAGAAGGGAGACCCAGTACTTC.

The rearrangement joins TRBV21-1 to TRBJ1-2; the DNA was not used to check the table's D call, TRBD1. TRBV21-1 is a known pseudogene. The CDR3 runs to 17 residues. The DNA for the CDR3 is TGTGCCAGCAGCAAATGCCGGGACAGGGAATGGGACTATGGCTACACCTTC. Its protein is CASSKCRDREWDYGYTF.

This chain joins TRBV11-2 and TRBJ1-4; D remains ambiguous. Per the germline V gene, CDR1 is SGHAT and CDR2 is FQNNGV. The V end was cut by 2 bases, the J end by 2 bases, with 6 bases between. The CDR3 has 14 residues. The CDR3 sequence is CASSLRWTNEKLFF. The CDR3 nucleotides read TGTGCCAGCAGCTTAAGGTGGACTAATGAAAAACTGTTTTTT.

The V and J genes are TRBV7-8 and TRBJ1-1; D perhaps matches TRBD1 (6 bases). V was cut by 2 bases and J by 6 bases, with 16 bases left in between. Germline CDR1 SGHVS, CDR2 FQNEAQ. The CDR3 runs 15 residues. The CDR3 DNA is TGTGCCAGCAGCTTATATCGCAGGGGCTTATCTGAAGCTTTCTTT. Translation gives CASSLYRRGLSEAFF.

The gene calls are TRBV18 and TRBJ2-7, with D possibly TRBD2 on 6 matching bases. V was clipped by 2 bases and J by 7 bases, with 12 bases between them. CDR1 and CDR2 from the germline V gene are KGHSH and LQKENI. This CDR3 has 13 residues. CDR3 DNA sequence: TGTGCCAGCTCACCAGGGGGGACGGGGGAGCAGTACGTC. It specifies CASSPGGTGEQYV.

This clone was recorded a few times. The gene calls are TRBV19 and TRBJ2-3; D tentatively reads TRBD1 or TRBD2 (5 bases each). CDR1 LNHDA and CDR2 SQIVND come from the germline V gene (reference sequence). This CDR3 is built from 13 residues. Trimming removed 7 bases at V and 6 bases at J, with 14 bases between. The CDR3 DNA is TGTGCCAGTACCCGGACTCCAGGGGATACGCAGTATTTT. This gives the protein CASTRTPGDTQYF.

The chain couples TRBV7-2 to TRBJ1-1; 7 positions match TRBD1. Germline-derived CDR1 and CDR2 are SGHTA and FQGNSA. The CDR3 has 13 amino acids. The J segment lost 10 bases and the V segment lost 4 bases, leaving 9 bases of the junction unmatched. The CDR3 nucleotides read TGTGCCAGCAGCTCGGAACAGGGGATTCGAGCTTTCTTT. Residues: CASSSEQGIRAFF.

The chain joins TRBV5-8 to TRBJ1-1; D not resolved. CDR3 size: 14 residues. With 0 bases removed from V and 1 base from J, the gap between germline ends came to 7 bases. CDR1 and CDR2 from the germline V gene are SGHTS and YDEGEE. DNA of the CDR3: TGTGCCAGCAGCTTGGGCGCTTGGAACACTGAAGCTTTCTTT. Its translation is CASSLGAWNTEAFF.

The J gene is TRBJ1-2, the V gene TRBV30, with D unresolved. Trimming left V 3 bases short and J 4 bases short, with 6 bases between. The V gene's germline CDR1 is GTSNPN and CDR2 SVGIG (reference sequence). The CDR3 consists of 11 residues. CDR3 sequence reads: CAWSRTYGYTF. The DNA for the CDR3 is TGTGCCTGGAGCCGAACCTATGGCTACACCTTC. Full variable domain (outside the CDR3, taken from reference TRBV30 and TRBJ1-2): SQTIHQWPATLVQPVGSPLSLECTVEGTSNPNLYWYRQAAGRGLQLLFYSVGIGQISSEVPQNLSASRPQDRQFILSSKKLLLSDSGFYLCAWSRTYGYTFGSGTRLTVV.

This chain links TRBV5-6 with TRBJ1-1, with TRBD1 matching 11 bases. CDR1 and CDR2 (germline): SGHDT, YYEEEE. CDR3 length equals 16 residues. V trimming: 3 bases; J trimming: 4 bases; junction bases outside the gene matches: 8. CDR3 residues: CASSSPWTGGITEAFF. In DNA, the CDR3 is TGTGCCAGCAGCTCCCCGTGGACAGGGGGCATCACTGAAGCTTTCTTT.